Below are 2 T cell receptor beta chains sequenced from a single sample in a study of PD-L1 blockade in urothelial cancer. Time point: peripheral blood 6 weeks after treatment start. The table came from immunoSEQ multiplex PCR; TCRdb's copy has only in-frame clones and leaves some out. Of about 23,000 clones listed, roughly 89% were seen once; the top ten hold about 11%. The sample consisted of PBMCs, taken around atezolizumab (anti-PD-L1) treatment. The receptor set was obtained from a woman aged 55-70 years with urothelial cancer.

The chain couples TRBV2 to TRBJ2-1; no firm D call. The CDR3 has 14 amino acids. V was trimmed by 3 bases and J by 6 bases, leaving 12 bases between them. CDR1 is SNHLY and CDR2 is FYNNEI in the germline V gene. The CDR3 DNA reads TGTGCCAGCAGTGAGGAGTTCGCGGTCAATGAGCAGTTCTTC. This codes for CASSEEFAVNEQFF.

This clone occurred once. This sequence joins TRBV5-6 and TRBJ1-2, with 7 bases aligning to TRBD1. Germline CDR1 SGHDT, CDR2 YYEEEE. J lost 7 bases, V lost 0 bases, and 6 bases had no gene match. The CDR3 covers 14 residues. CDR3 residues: CASSLGSRQGGYTF. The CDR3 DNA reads TGTGCCAGCAGCTTGGGGTCGAGACAGGGTGGCTACACCTTC.